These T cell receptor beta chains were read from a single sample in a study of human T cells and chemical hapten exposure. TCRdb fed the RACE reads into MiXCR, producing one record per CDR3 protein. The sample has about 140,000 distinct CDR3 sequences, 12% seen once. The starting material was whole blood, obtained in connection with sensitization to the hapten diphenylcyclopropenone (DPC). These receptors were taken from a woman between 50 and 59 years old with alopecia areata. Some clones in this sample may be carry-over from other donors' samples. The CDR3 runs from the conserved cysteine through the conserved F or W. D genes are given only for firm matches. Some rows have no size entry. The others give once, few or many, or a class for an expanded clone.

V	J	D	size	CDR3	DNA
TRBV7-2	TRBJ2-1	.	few	CASSPDRARGEQFF	TGTGCCAGCAGCCCTGACAGGGCCCGGGGGGAGCAGTTCTTC
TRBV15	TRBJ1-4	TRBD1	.	CATSRAAGTGEKLFF	TGTGCCACCAGCAGAGCGGCAGGGACAGGAGAAAAACTGTTTTTT
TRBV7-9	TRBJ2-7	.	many	CASSLIGPGAPGWEQYF	TGTGCCAGCAGCCTTATAGGACCGGGAGCCCCCGGCTGGGAGCAGTACTTC
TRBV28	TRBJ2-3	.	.	CASTLVARSADTQYF	TGTGCCAGCACCTTAGTAGCCCGGTCGGCAGATACGCAGTATTTT
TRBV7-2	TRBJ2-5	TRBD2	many	CASSTGTSLLPVYF	TGTGCCAGCAGCACCGGGACTAGCCTGCTCCCAGTCTACTTC
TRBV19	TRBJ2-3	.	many	CASSRDSTDTQYF	TGTGCCAGTAGTCGGGACAGCACAGATACGCAGTATTTT
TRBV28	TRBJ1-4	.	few	CASSLYHNEKLFF	TGTGCCAGCAGTTTATACCATAATGAAAAACTGTTTTTT
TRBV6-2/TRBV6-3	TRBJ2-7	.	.	CASSWGAAYEQYF	TGTGCCAGCAGTTGGGGGGCAGCCTACGAGCAGTACTTC
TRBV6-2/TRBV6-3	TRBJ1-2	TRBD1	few	CASSSLPGGGYGYTF	TGTGCCAGCAGTTCTCTTCCAGGGGGCGGCTATGGCTACACCTTC
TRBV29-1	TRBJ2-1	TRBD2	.	CSAPWGGRKFF	TGCAGCGCCCCCTGGGGGGGTAGGAAGTTCTTC
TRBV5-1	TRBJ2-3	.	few	CASSLRQGGTQYF	TGCGCCAGCAGCCTTCGACAGGGTGGGACTCAGTATTTT
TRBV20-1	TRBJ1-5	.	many	CSAPGGNSNQPQHF	TGCAGTGCGCCTGGGGGCAATAGCAATCAGCCCCAGCATTTT
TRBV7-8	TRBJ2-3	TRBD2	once	CASSLQLARRTDTQYF	TGTGCCAGCAGCTTACAACTAGCGAGACGCACAGATACGCAGTATTTT
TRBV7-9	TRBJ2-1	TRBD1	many	CASSSPTGINEQFF	TGTGCCAGCAGCTCGCCGACAGGGATCAATGAGCAGTTCTTC
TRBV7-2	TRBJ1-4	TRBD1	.	CASSFMTGLNEKLFF	TGTGCCAGCAGCTTTATGACAGGGCTTAATGAAAAACTGTTTTTT
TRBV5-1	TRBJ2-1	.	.	CASSRDWGDEQFF	TGCGCCAGCAGCAGGGACTGGGGGGATGAGCAGTTCTTC
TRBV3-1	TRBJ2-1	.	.	CASSPGNYNEQFF	TGTGCCAGCAGCCCCGGCAACTACAATGAGCAGTTCTTC
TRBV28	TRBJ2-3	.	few	CASSPSPGTGSTDTQYF	TGTGCCAGCAGTCCTAGTCCCGGGACGGGGAGCACAGATACGCAGTATTTT
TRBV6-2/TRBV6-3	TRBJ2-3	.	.	CATATGLGTDTQYF	TGTGCCACCGCAACGGGGCTAGGTACAGATACGCAGTATTTT
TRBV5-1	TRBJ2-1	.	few	CASSFQQVRSYNEQFF	TGCGCCAGCAGCTTCCAACAGGTTCGCTCCTACAATGAGCAGTTCTTC
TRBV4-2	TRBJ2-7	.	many	CASSQEDTFGEQYF	TGTGCCAGCAGCCAAGAGGATACGTTTGGCGAGCAGTACTTC
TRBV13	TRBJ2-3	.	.	CASSLGQGDTQYF	TGTGCCAGCAGCTTAGGGCAAGGGGATACGCAGTATTTT
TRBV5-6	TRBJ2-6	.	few	CASSLRLGTGANVLTF	TGTGCCAGCAGCTTGAGGTTGGGGACTGGGGCCAACGTCCTGACTTTC
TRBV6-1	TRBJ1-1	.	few	CASRWDENTEAFF	TGTGCCAGCAGATGGGACGAGAACACTGAAGCTTTCTTT
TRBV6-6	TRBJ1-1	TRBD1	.	CASSPQQTGLTEAFF	TGTGCCAGCAGTCCACAGCAGACAGGGCTCACTGAAGCTTTCTTT
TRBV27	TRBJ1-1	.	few	CASSPRGGATEAFF	TGTGCCAGCAGTCCCAGGGGTGGGGCCACTGAAGCTTTCTTT
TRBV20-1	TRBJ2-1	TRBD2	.	CSANNPGLAVREAYNEQFF	TGCAGTGCAAATAACCCGGGACTAGCAGTCCGAGAGGCGTACAATGAGCAGTTCTTC
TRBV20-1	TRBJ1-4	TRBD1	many	CSAQPGTGVEKLFF	TGCAGTGCTCAGCCCGGGACAGGGGTCGAAAAACTGTTTTTT
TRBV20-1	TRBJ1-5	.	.	CSVPAQFNQPQHF	TGCAGTGTTCCTGCGCAGTTCAATCAGCCCCAGCATTTT
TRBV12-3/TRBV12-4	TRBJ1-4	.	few	CASSLGETTNEKLFF	TGTGCCAGCAGTTTAGGGGAGACAACTAATGAAAAACTGTTTTTT
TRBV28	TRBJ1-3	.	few	CASTIPQGTGNTIYF	TGTGCCAGCACCATCCCACAGGGAACCGGAAACACCATATATTTT
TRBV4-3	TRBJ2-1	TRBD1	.	CASSPGQMYNEQFF	TGCGCCAGCAGCCCGGGACAGATGTACAATGAGCAGTTCTTC
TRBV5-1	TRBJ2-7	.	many	CASSLEGRSYEQYF	TGCGCCAGCAGCTTGGAGGGGCGCTCCTACGAGCAGTACTTC
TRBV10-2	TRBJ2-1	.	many	CASSEPVSGSRNEQFF	TGCGCCAGCAGTGAGCCTGTTTCCGGGAGTCGGAATGAGCAGTTCTTC
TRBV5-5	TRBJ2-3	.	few	CASSLTVTTDTQYF	TGTGCCAGCAGCTTGACAGTTACCACAGATACGCAGTATTTT
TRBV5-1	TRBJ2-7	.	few	CASSSLPGRKGDEQYF	TGCGCCAGCAGCTCACTCCCGGGACGGAAGGGGGACGAGCAGTACTTC
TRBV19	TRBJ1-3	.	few	CASTEHSSGNTIYF	TGTGCCAGTACCGAACACAGCTCTGGAAACACCATATATTTT